Listed below are T cell receptor beta chains from one sample, sequenced in a study of blood T cell repertoires in COVID-19. TCRdb's copy holds only in-frame clones and misses some; the assay was immunoSEQ multiplex PCR. The sample lists around 220,000 clones; 85% to 95% were seen once. The specimen was PBMCs or T cells enriched from blood (not recorded which). These TCRs come from a woman between 18 and 29 years old who had recovered from COVID-19. Each CDR3 is given with its conserved first and last residue. The D gene is left open where the match is weak. The size of a clone is reported for some rows only, either as once, few or many, or as a class for expanded clones.

V gene	D gene	J gene	clone size	CDR3 protein	CDR3 DNA
TRBV2	TRBD1	TRBJ1-1	NA	CASRTQGPEAFF	TGTGCCAGCAGAACACAGGGGCCTGAAGCTTTCTTT
TRBV5-1	NA	TRBJ2-1	NA	CASSLAVWQYNEQFF	TGCGCCAGCAGCTTGGCCGTTTGGCAATACAATGAGCAGTTCTTC
TRBV28	NA	TRBJ1-2	NA	CASSIYRGPNGYTF	TGTGCCAGCTCGATCTACCGGGGTCCCAATGGCTACACCTTC
TRBV21-1	NA	TRBJ1-1	NA	CASSKARDRGKAFF	TGTGCCAGCAGCAAAGCGAGAGACAGGGGTAAGGCTTTCTTT
TRBV5-8	TRBD2	TRBJ2-3	NA	CASSLGLAGIDTQYF	TGTGCCAGCAGCTTGGGACTAGCGGGGATAGATACGCAGTATTTT
TRBV28	TRBD1	TRBJ1-2	NA	CASSEGARGYTF	TGTGCCAGCAGTGAGGGGGCGAGGGGCTACACCTTC
TRBV5-1	TRBD2	TRBJ2-3	NA	CASSLATSGGADTQYF	TGCGCCAGCAGCTTGGCGACTAGCGGGGGGGCAGATACGCAGTATTTT
TRBV5-1	NA	TRBJ1-2	NA	CASSPGGSSGQNYGYTF	TGCGCCAGCAGCCCTGGTGGGTCTTCGGGACAAAATTATGGCTACACCTTC
TRBV6-1	NA	TRBJ1-5	once	CASSEYYSNQPQHF	TGTGCCAGCAGTGAATATTATAGCAATCAGCCCCAGCATTTT
TRBV2	NA	TRBJ1-1	NA	CASGREISNTEAFF	TGTGCCAGCGGGCGTGAGATATCGAACACTGAAGCTTTCTTT
TRBV4-3	NA	TRBJ2-3	many	CASSQERRGREDTQYF	TGCGCCAGCAGCCAAGAGCGGAGGGGTAGGGAAGATACGCAGTATTTT
TRBV27	TRBD2	TRBJ2-7	NA	CASSFYRASGINEQYF	TGTGCCAGCAGTTTTTACCGCGCTAGCGGGATCAACGAGCAGTACTTC
TRBV18	NA	TRBJ2-1	few	CASSPGLFPSYNEQFF	TGTGCCAGCTCACCTGGACTTTTTCCCTCCTACAATGAGCAGTTCTTC
TRBV11-3	NA	TRBJ2-7	NA	CASSLDPRGNYEQYF	TGTGCCAGCAGCTTAGATCCACGAGGGAACTACGAGCAGTACTTC
TRBV13	NA	TRBJ2-1	NA	CASSETRGTDNEQFF	TGTGCCAGCAGCGAGACTCGGGGGACAGACAATGAGCAGTTCTTC